This T cell receptor beta chain was recorded in a study of blood T cell repertoires in COVID-19. Turning to the study itself: The study drew acute and convalescent COVID-19 samples from the United States, Italy and Spain. Nucleic acid was either cDNA or gDNA, and it came from T cells, B-cell-depleted T cells, or PBMCs.

Generated by immunoSEQ multiplex PCR, the TCRdb table keeps only in-frame clones and is missing some. This sample has 200,000 to 300,000 clones, with approximately 86% found just once. Germline V gene lookup returns CDR1 SGHNT and CDR2 YYREEE (reference sequence). Unmatched junction bases numbered 5, after V lost 4 bases and J lost 4 bases. This CDR3 is built from 15 residues. The sequenced material came from peripheral blood. The receptor's source is a woman aged 25 to 39 who had recovered from COVID-19. The chain recombines TRBV5-4 with TRBJ1-6; 7 bases agree with TRBD1. CDR3 in DNA: TGTGCCAGCAGCCAACAGACAGGGTATAATTCACCCCTCCACTTT. Translating it yields CASSQQTGYNSPLHF.